This T cell receptor beta chain stems from a study of Graves' ophthalmopathy and Graves' hyperthyroidism. In regard to this clonotype: Antigen specificity is unknown. An end of the junction differs from the germline gene, which may be a read error.

Moderate-to-severe activity, CAS ≥3, NOSPECS ≥4 and duration under 3 months were recorded for donors with ophthalmopathy. The CDR3 is 15 residues long. Germline V CDR1 and CDR2: SEHNR, FQNEAQ (reference sequence). The sequenced template was RNA, covering the TCR beta CDR3 region. Second-round multiplex PCR came after a first-round RT-PCR that employed HTBI primers. TCRdb ran MiXCR on the multiplex PCR reads and lists one entry per CDR3 protein. The top ten clones hold 44% of a sample with approximately 700,000 distinct CDR3 sequences, 40% of them seen once. Study results and limitations: A classifier, a 13-signature model, separated ophthalmopathy from stable hyperthyroidism with roughly 86% sensitivity and approximately 81% specificity.

The sequence derives from an adult man with Graves' ophthalmopathy. This sequence joins TRBV7-9 and TRBJ2-7, with 9 bases that match TRBD2. Material: peripheral blood. The CDR3 DNA reads TGCGCCAGCAGCCAAGAACCCGGGACTAGCCTCGAGCAGTACTTC. Amino acids: CASSQEPGTSLEQYF.